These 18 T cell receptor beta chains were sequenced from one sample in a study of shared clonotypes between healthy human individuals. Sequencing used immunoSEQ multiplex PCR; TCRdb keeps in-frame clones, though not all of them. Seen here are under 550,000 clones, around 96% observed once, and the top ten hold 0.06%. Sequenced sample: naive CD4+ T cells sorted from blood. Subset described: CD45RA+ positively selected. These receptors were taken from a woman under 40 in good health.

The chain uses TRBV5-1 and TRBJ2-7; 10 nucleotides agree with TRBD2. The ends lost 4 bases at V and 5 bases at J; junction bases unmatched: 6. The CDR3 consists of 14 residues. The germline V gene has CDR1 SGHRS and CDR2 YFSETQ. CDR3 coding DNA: TGCGCCAGCAGCGGGCTAGCGGGAGACCACGAGCAGTACTTC. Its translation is CASSGLAGDHEQYF.

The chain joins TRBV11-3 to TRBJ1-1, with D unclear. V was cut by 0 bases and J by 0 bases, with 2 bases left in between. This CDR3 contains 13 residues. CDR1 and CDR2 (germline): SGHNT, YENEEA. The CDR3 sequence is CASSLDMNTEAFF. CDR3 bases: TGTGCCAGCAGCTTAGATATGAACACTGAAGCTTTCTTT. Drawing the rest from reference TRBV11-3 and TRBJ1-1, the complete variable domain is EAGVVQSPRYKIIEKKQPVAFWCNPISGHNTLYWYLQNLGQGPELLIRYENEEAVDDSQLPKDRFSAERLKGVDSTLKIQPAELGDSAVYLCASSLDMNTEAFFGQGTRLTVV.

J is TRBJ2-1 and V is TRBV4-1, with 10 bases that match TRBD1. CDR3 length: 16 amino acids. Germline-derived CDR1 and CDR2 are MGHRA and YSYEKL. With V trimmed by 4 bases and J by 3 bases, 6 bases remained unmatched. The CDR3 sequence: CASSRPGTGVYNEQFF. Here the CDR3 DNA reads TGCGCCAGCAGCCGCCCCGGGACAGGGGTCTACAATGAGCAGTTCTTC.

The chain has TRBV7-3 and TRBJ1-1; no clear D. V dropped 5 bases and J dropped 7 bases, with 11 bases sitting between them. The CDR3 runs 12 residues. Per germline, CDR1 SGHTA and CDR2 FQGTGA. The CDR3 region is CASSLQIHEAFF. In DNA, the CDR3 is TGTGCCAGCAGCCTACAGATTCATGAAGCTTTCTTT.

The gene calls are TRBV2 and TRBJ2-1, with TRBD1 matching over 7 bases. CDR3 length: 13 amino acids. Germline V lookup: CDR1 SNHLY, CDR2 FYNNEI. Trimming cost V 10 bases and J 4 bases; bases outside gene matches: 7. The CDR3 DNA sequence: TGTGCCAACCGGGACAGAACGTACAATGAGCAGTTCTTC. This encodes CANRDRTYNEQFF.

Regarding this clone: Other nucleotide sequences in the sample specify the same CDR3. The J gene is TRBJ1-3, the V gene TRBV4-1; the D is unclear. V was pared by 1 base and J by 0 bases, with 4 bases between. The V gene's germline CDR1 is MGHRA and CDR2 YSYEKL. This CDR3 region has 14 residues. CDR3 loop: CASSQVGSGNTIYF. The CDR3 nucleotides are TGCGCCAGCAGCCAAGTAGGCTCTGGAAACACCATATATTTT.

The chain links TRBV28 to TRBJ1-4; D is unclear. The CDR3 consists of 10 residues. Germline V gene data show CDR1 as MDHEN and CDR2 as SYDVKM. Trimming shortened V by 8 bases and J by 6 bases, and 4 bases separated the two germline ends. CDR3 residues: CASSHEKLFF. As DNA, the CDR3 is TGTGCCAGCTCGCATGAAAAACTGTTTTTT.

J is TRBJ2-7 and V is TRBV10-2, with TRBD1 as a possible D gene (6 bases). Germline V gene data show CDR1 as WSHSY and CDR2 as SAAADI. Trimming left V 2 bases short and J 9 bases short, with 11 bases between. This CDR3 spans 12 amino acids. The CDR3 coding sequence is TGCGCCAGCAGTGAGCACAGGGTGGGGCAGTACTTC. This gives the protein CASSEHRVGQYF.

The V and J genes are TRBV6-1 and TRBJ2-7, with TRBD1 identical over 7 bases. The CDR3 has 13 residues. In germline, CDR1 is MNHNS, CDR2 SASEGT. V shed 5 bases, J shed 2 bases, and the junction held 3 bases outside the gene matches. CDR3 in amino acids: CASSKGQAYEQYF. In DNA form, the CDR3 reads TGTGCCAGCAGTAAAGGACAGGCCTACGAGCAGTACTTC.

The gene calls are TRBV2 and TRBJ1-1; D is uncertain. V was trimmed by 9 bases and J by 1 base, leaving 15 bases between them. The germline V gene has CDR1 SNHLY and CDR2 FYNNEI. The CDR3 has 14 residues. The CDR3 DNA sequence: TGTGCCAGTGTGGTCGGGTTGGGGAACACTGAAGCTTTCTTT. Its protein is CASVVGLGNTEAFF.

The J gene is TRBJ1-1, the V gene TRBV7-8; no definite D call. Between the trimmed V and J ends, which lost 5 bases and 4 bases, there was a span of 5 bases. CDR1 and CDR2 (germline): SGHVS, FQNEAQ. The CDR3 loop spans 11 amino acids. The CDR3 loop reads CASSQITEAFF. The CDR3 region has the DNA TGTGCCAGCAGCCAGATCACTGAAGCTTTCTTT.

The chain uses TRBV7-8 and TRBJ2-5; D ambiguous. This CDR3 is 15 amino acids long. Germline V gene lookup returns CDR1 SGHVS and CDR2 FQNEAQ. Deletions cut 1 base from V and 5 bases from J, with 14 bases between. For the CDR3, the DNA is TGTGCCAGCAGCTTAGTGGGCCTGGGTCATGAGACCCAGTACTTC. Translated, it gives CASSLVGLGHETQYF.

CDR3 loop: CASSFEGRGSYNEQFF. The CDR3 coding sequence is TGTGCCAGCAGTTTTGAAGGACGGGGCTCCTACAATGAGCAGTTCTTC. The gene calls are TRBV28 and TRBJ2-1, with D possibly TRBD2 on 5 matching bases. V lost 3 bases, J lost 0 bases, and 12 bases lay in between. This CDR3 is 16 amino acids long. Germline values: CDR1 MDHEN, CDR2 SYDVKM.

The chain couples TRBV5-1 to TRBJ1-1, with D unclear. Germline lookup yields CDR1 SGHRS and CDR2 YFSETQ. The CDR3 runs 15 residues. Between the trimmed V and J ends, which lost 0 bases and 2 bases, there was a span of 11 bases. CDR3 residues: CASSLVEQGNTEAFF. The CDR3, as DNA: TGCGCCAGCAGCTTGGTGGAACAAGGCAACACTGAAGCTTTCTTT. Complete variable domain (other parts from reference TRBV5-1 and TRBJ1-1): KAGVTQTPRYLIKTRGQQVTLSCSPISGHRSVSWYQQTPGQGLQFLFEYFSETQRNKGNFPGRFSGRQFSNSRSEMNVSTLELGDSALYLCASSLVEQGNTEAFFGQGTRLTVV.

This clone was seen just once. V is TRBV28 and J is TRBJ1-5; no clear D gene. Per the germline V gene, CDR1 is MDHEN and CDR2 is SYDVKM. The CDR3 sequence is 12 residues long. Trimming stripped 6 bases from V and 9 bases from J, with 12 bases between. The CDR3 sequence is CASRAPTWPQHF. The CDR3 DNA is TGTGCCAGCAGGGCTCCGACGTGGCCCCAGCATTTT.

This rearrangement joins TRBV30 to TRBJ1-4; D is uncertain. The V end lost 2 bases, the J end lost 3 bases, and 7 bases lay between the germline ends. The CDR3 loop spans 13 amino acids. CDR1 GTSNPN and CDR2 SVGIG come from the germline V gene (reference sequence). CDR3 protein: CAWSRGSNEKLFF. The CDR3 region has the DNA TGTGCCTGGAGTCGGGGATCTAATGAAAAACTGTTTTTT.

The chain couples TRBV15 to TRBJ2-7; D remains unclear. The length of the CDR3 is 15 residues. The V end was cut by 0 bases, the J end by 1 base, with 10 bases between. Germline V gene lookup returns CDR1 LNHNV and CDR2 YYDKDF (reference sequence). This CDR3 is CATSRDQGLSYEQYF. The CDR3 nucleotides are TGTGCCACCAGCAGAGATCAAGGATTATCCTACGAGCAGTACTTC. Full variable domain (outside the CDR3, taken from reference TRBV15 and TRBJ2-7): DAMVIQNPRYQVTQFGKPVTLSCSQTLNHNVMYWYQQKSSQAPKLLFHYYDKDFNNEADTPDNFQSRRPNTSFCFLDIRSPGLGDTAMYLCATSRDQGLSYEQYFGPGTRLTVT.

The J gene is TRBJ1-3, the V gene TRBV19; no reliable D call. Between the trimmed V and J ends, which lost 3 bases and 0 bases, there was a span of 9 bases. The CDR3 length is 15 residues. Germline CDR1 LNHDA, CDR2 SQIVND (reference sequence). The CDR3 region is CASSIGPSSGNTIYF. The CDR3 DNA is TGTGCCAGTAGTATTGGCCCGAGCTCTGGAAACACCATATATTTT.